The 26 T cell receptor beta chains reported below all come from one sample, sequenced in a study of blood T cell repertoires in COVID-19 (dated by TCRdb to about 2020). The receptor library was made with the immunoSEQ multiplex PCR assay. In its TCRdb copy, this immuneACCESS table keeps in-frame sequences only and misses some clones. Where compared with another copy, unresolved V genes explain less than half of these, and the others have no known cause. Present in this sample are about 250,000 clones, 80% to 90% of which were seen just once. Roughly 4% of the sample is held by the ten biggest clonotypes. The sample taken for sequencing was PBMCs or T cells enriched from blood (not recorded which). Source of these receptors: a woman aged 25 to 39 who had recovered from COVID-19.

The J gene is TRBJ2-2, the V gene TRBV7-2; 12 bases are shared with TRBD1. The junction had 5 bases not matched to a gene; V was cut back by 5 bases and J by 7 bases. This CDR3 comprises 15 residues. CDR1 SGHTA and CDR2 FQGNSA come from the germline V gene. The DNA for the CDR3 is TGTGCCAGCAGCCCCGGGACAGGGGGCATCGGGGAGCTGTTTTTT. This codes for CASSPGTGGIGELFF.

The V and J genes are TRBV27 and TRBJ1-4; TRBD1 is a possible D gene (5 bases). There are 14 residues in the CDR3. Germline CDR1 and CDR2: MNHEY and SMNVEV (reference sequence). The V gene lost 8 bases and the J gene lost 1 base, with 11 bases spanning the gap. CDR3 amino acids: CASGRQITNEKLFF. CDR3 bases: TGTGCCAGCGGTCGACAGATAACTAATGAAAAACTGTTTTTT.

The chain is built from TRBV2 and TRBJ2-5; 9 nucleotides align to TRBD1. V was pared by 2 bases and J by 5 bases, with 6 bases of the junction left unmatched. This CDR3 has 15 amino acids. CDR1 is SNHLY and CDR2 is FYNNEI in the germline V gene. The CDR3 DNA is TGTGCCAGCAGTGAAAGACGGACAGGGGTCGAGACCCAGTACTTC. This encodes CASSERRTGVETQYF.

V is TRBV6-5 and J is TRBJ1-1; 10 bases map to TRBD1. Per the germline V gene, CDR1 is MNHEY and CDR2 is SVGAGI. After removal of 8 bases from V and 10 bases from J, the junction contained 4 bases not matched to a gene. This CDR3 spans 11 amino acids. This CDR3 reads CASGDRGSAFF. For the CDR3, the DNA is TGTGCCAGCGGGGACAGGGGATCAGCTTTCTTT.

This rearrangement joins TRBV28 to TRBJ2-2, with D tentatively TRBD2 (5 bases). The germline gives CDR1 MDHEN, CDR2 SYDVKM. V was trimmed by 3 bases and J by 5 bases, leaving 13 bases between them. This CDR3 is 15 amino acids long. The DNA of the CDR3 is TGTGCCAGCAGTTTGCGCCTAGCCCGGACCGGGGAGCTGTTTTTT. It specifies CASSLRLARTGELFF.

The rearrangement uses TRBV6-6 and TRBJ2-4; D might be TRBD1 (5 bases). The germline V and J ends were trimmed by 0 bases and 6 bases, with 6 bases remaining between them. This CDR3 contains 13 residues. The germline V gene encodes CDR1 MNHNY and CDR2 SVGAGI (reference sequence). The CDR3 DNA reads TGTGCCAGCAGTTACTCGCAGGGAAACATTCAGTACTTC. Protein sequence: CASSYSQGNIQYF.

The V and J genes are TRBV15 and TRBJ1-1; tentative D call: TRBD1 (6 bases). Germline loops: CDR1 LNHNV, CDR2 YYDKDF (reference sequence). V lost 5 bases, J lost 4 bases, and 14 bases lay in between. This CDR3 contains 14 residues. The CDR3 region is CATSLNRVVTEAFF. CDR3 nucleotide sequence: TGTGCCACCAGCTTGAACAGGGTGGTCACTGAAGCTTTCTTT.

The V call is TRBV5-1, the J call TRBJ2-3, with TRBD1 matching 9 bases. The junction had 10 bases not matched to a gene; V was cut back by 4 bases and J by 7 bases. This CDR3 comprises 15 residues. Per germline, CDR1 SGHRS and CDR2 YFSETQ. In nucleotides, the CDR3 is TGCGCCAGCAGCCCCGGGACAGGGTGGGAAAATACGCAGTATTTT. It yields the protein CASSPGTGWENTQYF.

V and J are TRBV28 and TRBJ2-1; tentative D call: TRBD2 (6 bases). Germline CDR1 and CDR2: MDHEN and SYDVKM. This CDR3 has 12 residues. Trimming pared 6 bases from V and 14 bases from J, leaving 17 bases between. The CDR3 region has the DNA TGTGCCAGCAGCTCGTATCGGAGGGAGGAGTTCTTC. Its protein is CASSSYRREEFF.

J is TRBJ2-7 and V is TRBV10-3, with D perhaps TRBD1 (6 bases). Trimming removed 8 bases at V and 3 bases at J, with 11 bases between. The CDR3 runs 12 residues. The germline CDR1 and CDR2 sequences are ENHRY and SYGVKD. The CDR3 loop is CAISGTIYEQYF. In DNA form, the CDR3 reads TGTGCCATCTCCGGGACAATCTACGAGCAGTACTTC.

The chain carries TRBV28 and TRBJ1-5, with D perhaps matching TRBD1 (6 bases). The germline V gene encodes CDR1 MDHEN and CDR2 SYDVKM. This CDR3 has 15 amino acids. V lost 3 bases to trimming and J lost 3 bases, with 12 bases between them. The CDR3 protein is CASSFGGANNQPQHF. DNA of the CDR3: TGTGCCAGCAGTTTTGGGGGGGCTAACAATCAGCCCCAGCATTTT.

V usage is TRBV9 and J usage is TRBJ1-2; TRBD1 is a possible D gene (5 bases). Trimming pared 0 bases from V and 6 bases from J, leaving 18 bases between. This CDR3 contains 16 residues. Germline-derived CDR1 and CDR2 are SGDLS and YYNGEE. The CDR3 region is CASSVDPGVVTNGYTF. The CDR3 region has the DNA TGTGCCAGCAGCGTAGATCCGGGGGTAGTTACGAATGGCTACACCTTC.

This chain connects TRBV7-2 to TRBJ2-3; TRBD2 agrees at 9 bases. CDR1 SGHTA and CDR2 FQGNSA come from the germline V gene. This CDR3 has 15 amino acids. V was clipped by 2 bases and J by 6 bases; unmatched bases: 6. The CDR3 nucleotides read TGTGCCAGCAGCTTAACGGGACTAGCATCGGATACGCAGTATTTT. This translates into CASSLTGLASDTQYF.

In its sample, this clone was seen many times. The V and J genes are TRBV9 and TRBJ2-2; TRBD2 matches at 9 bases. The CDR3 is 15 residues long. CDR1 is SGDLS, CDR2 YYNGEE, per germline. Losses at the gene ends were 3 bases for V and 6 bases for J; bases not matched to a gene: 6. The DNA for the CDR3 is TGTGCCAGCAGCGCAGGGACTAGCTCATCCGGGGAGCTGTTTTTT. Translating gives CASSAGTSSSGELFF.

Note on this clone: Other DNA sequences in the sample encode the same CDR3. This chain connects TRBV5-1 to TRBJ2-1; D perhaps matches TRBD2 (5 bases). Trimming shortened V by 0 bases and J by 1 base, and 11 bases separated the two germline ends. The CDR3 contains 16 residues. Germline CDR1 and CDR2: SGHRS and YFSETQ. DNA of the CDR3: TGCGCCAGCAGCTTGGGCGGAAGCGGATCCTACAATGAGCAGTTCTTC. As protein: CASSLGGSGSYNEQFF.

The V call is TRBV28, the J call TRBJ1-5; possible D gene TRBD1, 5 bases. Germline V gene sequence: CDR1 MDHEN, CDR2 SYDVKM. The V gene lost 7 bases and the J gene lost 0 bases, with 16 bases spanning the gap. This CDR3 is built from 16 residues. CDR3 in DNA: TGTGCCAGCACCGAGGAGGGGTCCTTTAGCAATCAGCCCCAGCATTTT. It is translated as CASTEEGSFSNQPQHF.

This sequence joins TRBV19 and TRBJ1-6, with 11 bases identical to TRBD1. The CDR3 covers 15 residues. V was pared by 1 base and J by 9 bases, with 2 bases of the junction left unmatched. The germline gives CDR1 LNHDA, CDR2 SQIVND (reference sequence). The CDR3 sequence is CASSIGTGGSSPLHF. Here the CDR3 DNA reads TGTGCCAGTAGTATAGGGACAGGGGGCAGTTCACCCCTCCACTTT.

The chain has TRBV18 and TRBJ2-1; TRBD1 agrees at 8 bases. This CDR3 comprises 15 residues. V was pared by 2 bases and J by 10 bases, with 10 bases of the junction left unmatched. Germline loops: CDR1 KGHSH, CDR2 LQKENI. The CDR3 DNA sequence: TGTGCCAGCTCACCAGAGGACAGGGCAGCTAGCGAGCAGTTCTTC. This gives the protein CASSPEDRAASEQFF.

V is TRBV28 and J is TRBJ2-7, with 7 bases fitting TRBD2. The trim removed 8 bases at V and 5 bases at J, leaving 9 bases unmatched. CDR1 is MDHEN and CDR2 is SYDVKM in the germline V gene. The CDR3 consists of 13 residues. The DNA of the CDR3 is TGTGCCAGCTACTTGCGGGAGCGGGACGAGCAGTACTTC. It yields the protein CASYLRERDEQYF.

The rearrangement links TRBV10-3 to TRBJ2-7, with TRBD1 matching 7 bases. The germline V gene has CDR1 ENHRY and CDR2 SYGVKD. J was trimmed by 3 bases and V by 4 bases; bases with no gene match: 0. CDR3 size: 12 residues. CDR3 sequence (DNA): TGTGCCATCAGTGGACAGGGCTACGAGCAGTACTTC. It specifies CAISGQGYEQYF.

This chain connects TRBV14 to TRBJ1-2, with D tentatively TRBD1 (6 bases). This CDR3 has 13 amino acids. Germline CDR1 and CDR2: SGHDN and FVKESK. Trimming left V 4 bases short and J 5 bases short, with 11 bases between. The CDR3 reads CASSLGTPYGYTF. The CDR3 nucleotides read TGTGCCAGCAGCCTCGGGACACCGTATGGCTACACCTTC.

This clone was seen more than once but under ten times. The chain combines TRBV28 with TRBJ1-5; D perhaps matches TRBD1 (6 bases). Germline V lookup: CDR1 MDHEN, CDR2 SYDVKM. The CDR3 spans 16 residues. V lost 6 bases and J 0 bases, leaving 15 bases between the germline ends. The CDR3 protein is CASRKDRFFSNQPQHF. CDR3 nucleotides: TGTGCCAGCAGGAAGGACAGATTTTTTAGCAATCAGCCCCAGCATTTT. The variable domain in full, completed from reference TRBV28 and TRBJ1-5, reads DVKVTQSSRYLVKRTGEKVFLECVQDMDHENMFWYRQDPGLGLRLIYFSYDVKMKEKGDIPEGYSVSREKKERFSLILESASTNQTSMYLCASRKDRFFSNQPQHFGDGTRLSIL.

This clone was recorded a few times. The chain links TRBV7-2 to TRBJ1-4; D possibly corresponds to TRBD1 (6 bases). Germline V gene lookup returns CDR1 SGHTA and CDR2 FQGNSA. V was cut by 5 bases and J by 3 bases, with 13 bases left in between. The CDR3 is made up of 15 amino acids. In DNA, the CDR3 is TGTGCCAGCAGCCCAAGTAGGACAGCTAATGAAAAACTGTTTTTT. Translating gives CASSPSRTANEKLFF.

This clone was seen only once. This chain connects TRBV9 to TRBJ1-4; 10 bases line up with TRBD1. Per the germline V gene, CDR1 is SGDLS and CDR2 is YYNGEE. The CDR3 is 16 amino acids. Trimming took 5 bases from V and 4 from J; bases not matched to a gene: 8. The CDR3 region has the DNA TGTGCCAGCAGTACTTCCGGGACAGGGGTTAATGAAAAACTGTTTTTT. Its translation is CASSTSGTGVNEKLFF.

This chain links TRBV24-1 with TRBJ2-7; 7 bases fit TRBD2. Germline V CDR1 and CDR2: KGHDR, SFDVKD. The CDR3 consists of 13 residues. After removal of 4 bases from V and 4 bases from J, the junction contained 3 bases not matched to a gene. CDR3 nucleotides: TGTGCCACCAGTGACTCCGGGGGGTACGAGCAGTACTTC. This gives the protein CATSDSGGYEQYF.

This chain links TRBV5-1 with TRBJ2-7; D is perhaps TRBD1 (6 bases). Germline CDR1 and CDR2: SGHRS and YFSETQ. The V end lost 4 bases, the J end lost 1 base, and 12 bases lay between the germline ends. The CDR3 runs to 14 residues. This CDR3 is CASSAQGTSYEQYF. The CDR3, as DNA: TGCGCCAGCAGCGCACAGGGAACATCCTACGAGCAGTACTTC.